This note documents a single TCR beta chain sequence. Its antigen is undetermined. Trimming shortened V by 5 bases and J by 3 bases, and 11 bases separated the two germline ends. CDR3 size: 14 residues. Germline CDR1 MDHEN, CDR2 SYDVKM. Sequencing used immunoSEQ multiplex PCR; TCRdb keeps in-frame clones, though not all of them. The sample lists more than 55,000 clones; around 87% were seen once. This entry comes from a study of identifying expanded T cells in peripheral blood. Points from the study as a whole: Technical replicates showed approximately 1.2 changed clones; about two weeks 15 to 20; four weeks 19. Approximately two-week clone count variance significantly increased as total template count grew.

The chain employs TRBV28 and TRBJ1-5; D possibly corresponds to TRBD1 (5 bases). Sequencing was carried out using blood. This TCR derives from a person between 18 and 75 years old in good health. The CDR3 protein is CASSDRGANQPQHF. Here the CDR3 DNA reads TGTGCCAGCAGTGACCGAGGGGCCAATCAGCCCCAGCATTTT.